The subject of this entry is one T cell receptor beta chain. Its recognized antigen is unknown. Base qualities are not provided; no much larger clone lies one nucleotide away. This sample is part of a study of blood T cell repertoires in COVID-19 (dated by TCRdb to about 2020). For context, the study as a whole: Collaborator samples came from the United States, Italy and Spain and covered acute and convalescent phases of COVID-19. A freely available public database, intended as a resource for researchers studying the immune response to SARS-CoV-2, is where the repertoires were released. The sample metadata nearly always contained a de-identified subject ID, COVID-19 status, age in years and sex. The prospective study material was composed of cDNA or gDNA derived from T cells, B-cell-depleted T cells, or PBMCs. Subjects who had been exposed to COVID-19, were actively infected with it, or had recovered from it provided the deeply sampled blood TCRbeta repertoires that made up the dataset. Where available, HLA class I and class II types were obtained from metadata supplied by the sample provider rather than from assay-based typing. The samples were drawn from two sources: the first 160 participants of the ongoing ImmuneRACE study, and 1,200 or so subjects contributed by 6 global collaborators. Overall study outcomes, separate from this receptor: Clinical and demographic metadata were provided uncurated, with the amount varying by source and participant.

TCRbeta CDR3 regions were amplified from genomic DNA by means of the immunoSEQ Assay, a bias-controlled multiplex PCR. As for the authors' bioinformatics: Nucleated cell counts per sample were estimated from amplification of reference gene primers within the assay. To quantify the absolute abundance of each unique TCRbeta CDR3 rearrangement, sequence reads were collapsed and filtered. Productive Simpson clonality was computed per sample as the square root of Simpson's diversity index over productive rearrangements. Imported from immuneACCESS, the table was reduced by TCRdb to in-frame sequences with V and J called. These copies leave out some clones; in studies compared against another copy, an unresolved V gene accounts for under half, and the cause of the remainder is not known. V and J calls and clone size are as listed in that table; D and trimming were resolved from the DNA. This sample gives around 120,000 clones in total; about 90% of them show up just once. The ten largest clones capture 25% to 30% of the sample.

Each collaborating institution followed its own protocols to collect whole blood in K2EDTA tubes. For TCRbeta analysis, collaborators shipped samples in one of three forms: frozen whole blood, isolated PBMCs, or DNA extracted from either of those sample types. Reading the germline V gene (reference sequence) gives CDR1 SEHNR and CDR2 FQNEAQ. Clipping removes 5 bases from V and 8 bases from J, with 8 as the unmatched junction base count. The CDR3 sequence holds 15 residues, the cysteine and phenylalanine included. The retained sequence is limited to the CDR3, 45 bases, with the frame set at the first base.

The chain joins TRBV7-9 to TRBJ1-6, with 8 bases matching TRBD1. The TCR comes from a woman between 70 and 85 years old with acute or convalescent COVID-19. The source material was peripheral blood. The DNA is TGTGCCAGCAGCCTGATGACAGGGGTTGATTCACCCCTCCACTTT. It specifies CASSLMTGVDSPLHF.